The clone carrying this TCR beta chain was seen repeatedly, ten times or more. The V gene's germline CDR1 is SGHNT and CDR2 YENEEA. The CDR3 spans 13 residues. Trimming cost V 3 bases and J 6 bases; bases outside gene matches: 3. This sample is drawn from a study of T cells in Graves' hyperthyroidism and ophthalmopathy. It was RNA transcripts that yielded the amplified TCR beta CDR3 regions. Primed by the HTBI set, a first-round RT-PCR was run on the TCR CDR3. TCRdb reanalysed the multiplex PCR reads using MiXCR and keeps one entry per CDR3 protein. Here the sample spans about 380,000 distinct CDR3 sequences, about 15% being singletons.

The genes are TRBV11-3 and TRBJ2-3; 7 nucleotides align to TRBD2. The sequence was obtained from a woman in her fifties or sixties with Graves' hyperthyroidism. Sequenced input: blood. For the CDR3, the DNA is TGTGCCAGCAGCTTGGGGACTACCGATACGCAGTATTTT. Its translation: CASSLGTTDTQYF. Based on the CDR3 plus reference TRBV11-3 and TRBJ2-3, the full variable domain is EAGVVQSPRYKIIEKKQPVAFWCNPISGHNTLYWYLQNLGQGPELLIRYENEEAVDDSQLPKDRFSAERLKGVDSTLKIQPAELGDSAVYLCASSLGTTDTQYFGPGTRLTVL.